These T cell receptor beta chains were read from a single sample in a study of shared clonotypes between healthy human individuals. Repertoires were generated with immunoSEQ multiplex PCR, while TCRdb's copy carries only in-frame clones and drops some. The profile shows about 1 million clones, approximately 76% of them singletons. The sample was memory CD4+ T cells sorted from blood. These receptors were obtained from a man between 18 and 35 years old in good health. Each CDR3 is given with its conserved first and last residue. A D gene is named only where the DNA matches it firmly. Where a row states a size, it is once, few, many or the class of an expanded clone; other rows omit it.

TGTGCCTGGAGTGTACGGCGAGGACAGGGCATTGGTGGCTACGAGCAGTACTTC	CAWSVRRGQGIGGYEQYF	TRBJ2-7	-	TRBD1	TRBV30
TGTGCCAGCAGCTCGTCGAATCGGGGAGCTTTCTTT	CASSSSNRGAFF	TRBJ1-1	few	-	TRBV5-8
TGTGCCACCAGCAGAGGCCTGTTAGGGACAGGGAGGACCGGGGAGCTGTTTTTT	CATSRGLLGTGRTGELFF	TRBJ2-2	-	TRBD1	TRBV15
TGTGCCAGCAGCTTAAGCTGGGAAACAGGGGGCAGGGGACAGCCCCAGCATTTT	CASSLSWETGGRGQPQHF	TRBJ1-5	-	TRBD1	TRBV7-8
TGTGCCAGCAGTCCGGGACTAGCGGGAGCGACAGATACGCAGTATTTT	CASSPGLAGATDTQYF	TRBJ2-3	few	TRBD2	TRBV7-9
TGCGCCAGCAGCCAAGATCCTAGCGGGAGGGCCTTAGCAGAGCAGTTCTTC	CASSQDPSGRALAEQFF	TRBJ2-1	-	TRBD2	TRBV4-1
TGTGCCAGCAGTCCCAATTCTATTAACTATGGCTACACCTTC	CASSPNSINYGYTF	TRBJ1-2	-	-	TRBV2
TGTGCCAGCAGCCCCGCTAATGGGGGGAACACTGAAGCTTTCTTT	CASSPANGGNTEAFF	TRBJ1-1	-	-	TRBV7-9
TGTGCCAGCAGTGAACTGCACGGAAACTCTGGGGCCAACGTCCTGACTTTC	CASSELHGNSGANVLTF	TRBJ2-6	-	-	TRBV6-1
TGTGCCAGCAGCCCCGTTGGTTCCTATTCACCCCTCCACTTT	CASSPVGSYSPLHF	TRBJ1-6	-	-	TRBV14
TGTGCCAGCAGTGAAGCGCTCGGGACTAGCGGGAGGGCCGAGTACTTC	CASSEALGTSGRAEYF	TRBJ2-7	few	TRBD2	TRBV6-1
TGTGCCAGCAGCCCCCTTGACAGGGGGAATAATAATGAGCAGTTCTTC	CASSPLDRGNNNEQFF	TRBJ2-1	-	TRBD1	TRBV7-2
TGTGCCAGCAGCAAAGCGGGACAGTTCAACACTGAAGCTTTCTTT	CASSKAGQFNTEAFF	TRBJ1-1	-	TRBD1	TRBV7-2
TGTACCACGACAGGCACTGGAAACACCATATATTTT	CTTTGTGNTIYF	TRBJ1-3	-	-	TRBV6-1
TGTGCCAGCAGTTTACGGCAGGGAACAGATACGCAGTATTTT	CASSLRQGTDTQYF	TRBJ2-3	-	-	TRBV28
TGTGCCACCAGCAGAGATTCAGGGGGCGGTCAGCCCCAGCATTTT	CATSRDSGGGQPQHF	TRBJ1-5	-	TRBD1	TRBV15
TGCGCCAGCAGCCAAGAGTCGACCCGGCCCCAGCATTTT	CASSQESTRPQHF	TRBJ1-5	-	-	TRBV4-1
TGTGCCTGGAGTGTACTGCCTCGCGGGAGGGGGGAGCTGTTTTTT	CAWSVLPRGRGELFF	TRBJ2-2	-	TRBD2	TRBV30
TGTGCCAGCAGCTTGGTGCCGGGGAGCGGCCCCCAGCATTTT	CASSLVPGSGPQHF	TRBJ1-5	-	-	TRBV5-5
TGTGCCAGCAGTGACCAGGGACAGAACCAGTACTTC	CASSDQGQNQYF	TRBJ2-7	-	TRBD1	TRBV2
TGTGCCAGCAGTTCTTGGGGGGGGAATCAGCCCCAGCATTTT	CASSSWGGNQPQHF	TRBJ1-5	once	-	TRBV6-5
TGTGCCAGCAGCGTACTCCCCCTACCAGGACCCGGGAGGGGGTATGGCACTGAAGCTTTCTTT	CASSVLPLPGPGRGYGTEAFF	TRBJ1-1	-	-	TRBV9
TGTGCCAGCAGCTTACAGGGGGCGAGATATGGCTACACCTTC	CASSLQGARYGYTF	TRBJ1-2	-	TRBD1	TRBV7-9
TGTGCCAGCAGCTTAGGAGGGACAGGCGCTGTGTATGGCTACACCTTC	CASSLGGTGAVYGYTF	TRBJ1-2	-	TRBD1	TRBV7-2
TGTGCCAGCAGCGTAGCTGGGGGGACTAGCGGCACAGATACGCAGTATTTT	CASSVAGGTSGTDTQYF	TRBJ2-3	once	TRBD2	TRBV9
TGTGCCAGCAGCTTAATACAGGGGGCTGAAGCTTTCTTT	CASSLIQGAEAFF	TRBJ1-1	-	TRBD1	TRBV7-9
TGCAGCGTTGACACCGCACAAGCGGGAACTCGGACGTGG	CSVDTAQAGTRTW	TRBJ2-2	-	TRBD2	TRBV29-1
TGTGCCAGCAGCCAAGAAAAGGGAGGGGGCCAAGAGACCCAGTACTTC	CASSQEKGGGQETQYF	TRBJ2-5	-	-	TRBV4-2
TGTGCCAGCAGCTCCCAGGGGGCTTCGGGAAACACTGAAGCTTTCTTT	CASSSQGASGNTEAFF	TRBJ1-1	-	TRBD1	TRBV7-9
TGTGCCTGGAGTTTCTGGGGGGGTACTTACGAGCAGTACTTC	CAWSFWGGTYEQYF	TRBJ2-7	-	TRBD2	TRBV30
TGTGCCATCAGTGAGTCGAAAGCTAGCGGGAGGAGTGAGCAGTTCTTC	CAISESKASGRSEQFF	TRBJ2-1	-	TRBD2	TRBV10-3
TGTGCCAGCAGTAATATCGGTCGGGATTCACCCCTCCACTTT	CASSNIGRDSPLHF	TRBJ1-6	-	-	TRBV2
TGCGCCAGCAGCTTTACTCTTACTTACAATGAGCAGTTCTTC	CASSFTLTYNEQFF	TRBJ2-1	-	-	TRBV5-1
TGCGCCAGCAGCTCACAAGGGGCGGGGGGGCGAGATACGCAGTATTTT	CASSSQGAGGRDTQYF	TRBJ2-3	-	TRBD2	TRBV5-1
TGTGCCAGCAGTGTAGGATATGGCTACACCTTC	CASSVGYGYTF	TRBJ1-2	-	-	TRBV25-1
TGCGCCAGCAGCCGGACAGGGGACAAGAACACCGGGGAGCTGTTTTTT	CASSRTGDKNTGELFF	TRBJ2-2	-	TRBD1	TRBV5-1
TGTGCCACCAGCAGAGGTCAGGGCTCCTACAATGAGCAGTTCTTC	CATSRGQGSYNEQFF	TRBJ2-1	few	-	TRBV15
TGTGCCAGCAGCTTGGCCCTAGGGGGGAGCTCCTACGAGCAGTACTTC	CASSLALGGSSYEQYF	TRBJ2-7	-	-	TRBV5-4
TGTGCCAGCAGCCCCCCACAGAACTATGGCTACACCTTC	CASSPPQNYGYTF	TRBJ1-2	few	-	TRBV5-4
TGTGCCAGCAGCCCCAACTACCAGACCTACAATGAGCAGTTCTTC	CASSPNYQTYNEQFF	TRBJ2-1	-	-	TRBV7-2
TGTGCCAGCAGCCCCCGACAGGGGGACACAGATACGCAGTATTTT	CASSPRQGDTDTQYF	TRBJ2-3	-	TRBD1	TRBV9
TGTGCCAGCTCAACTCTTCAGACGACTGAAGCTTTCTTT	CASSTLQTTEAFF	TRBJ1-1	-	-	TRBV18
TGTGCCAGCAGTTTCGGCGGGAGGGCCGCAGATACGCAGTATTTT	CASSFGGRAADTQYF	TRBJ2-3	few	TRBD2	TRBV28
TGCAGCGTTGACAGGGGGGGGAGAAGCTCCTACAATGAGCAGTTCTTC	CSVDRGGRSSYNEQFF	TRBJ2-1	-	-	TRBV29-1
TGTGCCAGCAGCTACGCCCCCCAGGCGGGAGAAGAGACCCAGTACTTC	CASSYAPQAGEETQYF	TRBJ2-5	few	TRBD2	TRBV6-6
TGCAGCGTTGATTTGGGGAATGGCCGAGGCTACACCTTC	CSVDLGNGRGYTF	TRBJ1-2	-	-	TRBV29-1
TGTGCCAGCAGCTTGGACCGGGTGTACGAGCAGTACTTC	CASSLDRVYEQYF	TRBJ2-7	few	-	TRBV5-4
TGCAGCGTTGGACGTCCTGCGGGGGCAGTTTCCTACGAGCAGTACTTC	CSVGRPAGAVSYEQYF	TRBJ2-7	many	-	TRBV29-1
TGCGCCAGCAGCTTGGAGTCGGGGAGCTCCTACAATGAGCAGTTCTTC	CASSLESGSSYNEQFF	TRBJ2-1	-	-	TRBV5-1
TGTGCCAGCAGCTTGGACAGGGTCTATGGCTACACCTTC	CASSLDRVYGYTF	TRBJ1-2	few	-	TRBV5-4